This T cell receptor (beta chain) appears in the sequencing data of a study of tumor-infiltrating lymphocytes in primary liver carcinoma. Points from the study as a whole: Tumor tissue displayed a significantly greater top-250-clone fraction than blood (p = 0.039).

This clonotype was detected many times. Its antigen is unknown. The source material, 20-30 mg of unsorted bulk tissue, was used to co-extract RNA and DNA. Five separate regions per tumor were sampled. Tumor samples all exceeded 75% viable tumor cells. With a constant-region primer, TCR beta cDNA was made from roughly 500 ng of total RNA. Libraries for TCR beta were built through three nested multiplex PCR rounds, which together made up a slightly modified ARM-PCR procedure. Forward primers for TRBV1-TRBV30 and a C-beta reverse primer served the first two PCR rounds, at roughly 10 cycles each. Each CDR3 protein is one row after TCRdb ran MiXCR on the multiplex PCR reads. This table has 100,000 to 150,000 distinct CDR3 sequences, around 64% appearing once. The V gene's germline CDR1 is SGHRS and CDR2 YFSETQ. This CDR3 region has 15 residues. The germline V and J ends were trimmed by 0 bases and 0 bases, with 9 bases remaining between them.

This TCR was sampled from a woman aged 60 to 75 with primary liver carcinoma and hepatitis B virus infection. Material: liver tumor tissue from sampling region 3. The subset is: tumor region T3, left-lateral pole. The chain carries TRBV5-1 and TRBJ1-1, with D unresolved. CDR3 DNA: TGCGCCAGCAGCTTGGATCTCTACCTGAACACTGAAGCTTTCTTT. Translating gives CASSLDLYLNTEAFF.